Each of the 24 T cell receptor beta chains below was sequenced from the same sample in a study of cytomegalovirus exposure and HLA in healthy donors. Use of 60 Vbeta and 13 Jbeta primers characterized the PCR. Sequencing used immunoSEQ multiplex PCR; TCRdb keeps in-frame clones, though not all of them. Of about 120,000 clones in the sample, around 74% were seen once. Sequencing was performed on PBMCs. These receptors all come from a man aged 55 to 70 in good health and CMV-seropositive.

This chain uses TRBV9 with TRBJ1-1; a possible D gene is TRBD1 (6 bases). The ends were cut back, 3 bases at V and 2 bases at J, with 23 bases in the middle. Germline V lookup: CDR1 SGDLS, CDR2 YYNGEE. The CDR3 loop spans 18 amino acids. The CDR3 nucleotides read TGTGCCAGCAGCGCCACTACAGGGCGTCTGGGAGCAAACACTGAAGCTTTCTTT. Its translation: CASSATTGRLGANTEAFF.

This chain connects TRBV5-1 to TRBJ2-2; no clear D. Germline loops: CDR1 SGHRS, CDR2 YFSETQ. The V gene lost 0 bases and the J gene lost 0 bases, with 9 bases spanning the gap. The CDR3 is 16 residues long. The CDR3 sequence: CASSLAATANTGELFF. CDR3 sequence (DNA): TGCGCCAGCAGCTTGGCAGCTACAGCGAACACCGGGGAGCTGTTTTTT.

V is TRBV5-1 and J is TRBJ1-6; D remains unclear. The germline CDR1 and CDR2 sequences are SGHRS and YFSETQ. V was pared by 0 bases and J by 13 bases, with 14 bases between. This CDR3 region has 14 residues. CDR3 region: CASSLGGSQNPLHF. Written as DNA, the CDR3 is TGCGCCAGCAGCTTGGGCGGGTCCCAGAACCCCCTCCACTTT.

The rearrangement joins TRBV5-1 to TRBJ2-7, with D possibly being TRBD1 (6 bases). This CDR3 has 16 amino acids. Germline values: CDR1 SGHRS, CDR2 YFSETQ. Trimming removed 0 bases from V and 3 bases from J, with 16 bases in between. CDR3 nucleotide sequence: TGCGCCAGCAGCTTGGAAATGGGGCAGGGGTTCTACGAGCAGTACTTC. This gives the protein CASSLEMGQGFYEQYF.

As DNA, the CDR3 is TGTGCCAGTAGCGACCCCACTACGGAGCAGTTCTTC. This sequence encodes CASSDPTTEQFF. This chain links TRBV19 with TRBJ2-1; unclear D gene. CDR1 is LNHDA, CDR2 SQIVND, per germline (reference sequence). V lost 6 bases and J lost 10, with 13 bases in between. CDR3 size: 12 residues.

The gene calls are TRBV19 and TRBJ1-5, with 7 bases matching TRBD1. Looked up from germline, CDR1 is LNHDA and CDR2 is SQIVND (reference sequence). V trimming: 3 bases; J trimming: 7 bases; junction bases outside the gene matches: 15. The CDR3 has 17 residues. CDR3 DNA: TGTGCCAGTAGTATGGGGGATGGTAGGGGGCGCGGGCAGCCCCAGCATTTT. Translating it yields CASSMGDGRGRGQPQHF.

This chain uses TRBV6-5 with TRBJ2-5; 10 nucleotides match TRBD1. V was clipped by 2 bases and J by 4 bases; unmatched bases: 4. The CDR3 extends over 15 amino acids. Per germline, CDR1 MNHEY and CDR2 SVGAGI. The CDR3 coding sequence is TGTGCCAGCAGTTACGACAGGGGGCTGGGAGAGACCCAGTACTTC. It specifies CASSYDRGLGETQYF.

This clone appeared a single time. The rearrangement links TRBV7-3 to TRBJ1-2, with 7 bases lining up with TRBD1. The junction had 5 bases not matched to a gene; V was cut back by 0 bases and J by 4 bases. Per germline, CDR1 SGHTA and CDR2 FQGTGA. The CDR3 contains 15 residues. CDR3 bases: TGTGCCAGCAGCTTAACAGGGACAGAGAGCTATGGCTACACCTTC. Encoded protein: CASSLTGTESYGYTF.

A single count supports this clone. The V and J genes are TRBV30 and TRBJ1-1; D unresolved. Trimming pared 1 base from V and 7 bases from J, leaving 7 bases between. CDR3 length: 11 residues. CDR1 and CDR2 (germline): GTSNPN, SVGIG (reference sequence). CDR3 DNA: TGTGCCTGGAGTGCGGAGGTTGAAGCTTTCTTT. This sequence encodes CAWSAEVEAFF.

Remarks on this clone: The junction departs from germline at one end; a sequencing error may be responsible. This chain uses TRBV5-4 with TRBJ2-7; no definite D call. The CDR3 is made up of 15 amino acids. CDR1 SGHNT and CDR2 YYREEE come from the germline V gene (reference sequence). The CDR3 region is CAISFEESRSYEQYF. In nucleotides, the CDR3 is TGTGCCATCAGCTTCGAAGAGTCTAGGTCGTACGAGCAGTACTTC.

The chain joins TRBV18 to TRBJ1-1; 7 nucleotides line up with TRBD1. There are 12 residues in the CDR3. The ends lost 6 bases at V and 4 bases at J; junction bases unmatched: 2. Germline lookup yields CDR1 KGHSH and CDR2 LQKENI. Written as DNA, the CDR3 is TGTGCCAGCTCTCAGGGGGGCACTGAAGCTTTCTTT. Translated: CASSQGGTEAFF.

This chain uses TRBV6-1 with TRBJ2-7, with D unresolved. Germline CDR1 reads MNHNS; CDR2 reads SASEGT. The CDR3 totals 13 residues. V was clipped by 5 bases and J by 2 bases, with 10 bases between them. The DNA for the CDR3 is TGTGCCAGCAGTATGGGCTTGACCTACGAGCAGTACTTC. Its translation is CASSMGLTYEQYF.

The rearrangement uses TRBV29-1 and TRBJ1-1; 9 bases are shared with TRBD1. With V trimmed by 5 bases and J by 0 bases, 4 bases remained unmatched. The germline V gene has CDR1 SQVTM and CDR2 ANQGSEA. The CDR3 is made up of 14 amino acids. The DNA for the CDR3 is TGCAGCGTTAAGAGGGACAGGGTGAACACTGAAGCTTTCTTT. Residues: CSVKRDRVNTEAFF.

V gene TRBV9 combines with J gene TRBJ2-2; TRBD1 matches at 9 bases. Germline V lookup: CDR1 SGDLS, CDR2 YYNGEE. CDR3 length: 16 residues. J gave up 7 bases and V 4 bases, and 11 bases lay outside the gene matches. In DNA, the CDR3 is TGTGCCAGCAGCCCAAGAGGGACAGGGCTGGTCGGGGAGCTGTTTTTT. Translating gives CASSPRGTGLVGELFF.

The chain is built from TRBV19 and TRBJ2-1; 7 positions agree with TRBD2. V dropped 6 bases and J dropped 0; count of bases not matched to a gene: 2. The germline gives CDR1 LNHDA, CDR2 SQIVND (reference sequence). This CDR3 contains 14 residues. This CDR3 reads CASSRGSSYNEQFF. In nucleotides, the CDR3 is TGTGCCAGTAGCCGCGGGAGCTCCTACAATGAGCAGTTCTTC. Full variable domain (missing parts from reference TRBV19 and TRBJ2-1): DGGITQSPKYLFRKEGQNVTLSCEQNLNHDAMYWYRQDPGQGLRLIYYSQIVNDFQKGDIAEGYSVSREKKESFPLTVTSAQKNPTAFYLCASSRGSSYNEQFFGPGTRLTVL.

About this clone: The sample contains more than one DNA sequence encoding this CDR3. The CDR3 spells CATSRGTGGDSPLHF. In DNA form, the CDR3 reads TGTGCCACCAGCAGAGGGACAGGGGGCGATTCACCCCTCCACTTT. V is TRBV15 and J is TRBJ1-6, with 11 bases identical to TRBD1. Germline V gene lookup returns CDR1 LNHNV and CDR2 YYDKDF (reference sequence). The CDR3 consists of 15 residues. With V trimmed by 1 base and J by 8 bases, 1 base remained unmatched.

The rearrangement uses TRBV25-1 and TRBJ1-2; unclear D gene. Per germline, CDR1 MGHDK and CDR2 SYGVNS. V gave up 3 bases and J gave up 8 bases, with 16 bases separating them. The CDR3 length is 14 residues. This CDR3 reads CASSERHSFRGYTF. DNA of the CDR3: TGTGCCAGCAGTGAGCGACATTCCTTTAGGGGCTACACCTTC.

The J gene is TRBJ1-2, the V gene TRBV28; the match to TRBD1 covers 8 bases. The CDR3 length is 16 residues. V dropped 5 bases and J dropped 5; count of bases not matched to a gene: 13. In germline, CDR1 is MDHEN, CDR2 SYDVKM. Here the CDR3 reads CASSRAGGASRYGYTF. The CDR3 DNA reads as TGTGCCAGCAGTCGTGCAGGGGGCGCTTCGAGGTATGGCTACACCTTC.

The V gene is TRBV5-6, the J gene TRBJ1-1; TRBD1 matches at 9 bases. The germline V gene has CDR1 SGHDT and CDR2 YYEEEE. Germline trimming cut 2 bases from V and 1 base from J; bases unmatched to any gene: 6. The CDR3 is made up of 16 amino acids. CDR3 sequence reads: CASSFLDRGRNTEAFF. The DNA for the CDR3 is TGTGCCAGCAGCTTTCTGGACAGGGGTAGGAACACTGAAGCTTTCTTT. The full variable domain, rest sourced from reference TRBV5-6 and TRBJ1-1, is DAGVTQSPTHLIKTRGQQVTLRCSPKSGHDTVSWYQQALGQGPQFIFQYYEEEERQRGNFPDRFSGHQFPNYSSELNVNALLLGDSALYLCASSFLDRGRNTEAFFGQGTRLTVV.

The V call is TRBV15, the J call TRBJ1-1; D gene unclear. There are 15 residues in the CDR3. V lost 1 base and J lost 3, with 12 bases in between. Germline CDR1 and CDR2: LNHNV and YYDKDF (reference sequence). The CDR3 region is CATSRVGSVDTEAFF. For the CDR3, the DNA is TGTGCCACCAGCAGAGTTGGCAGTGTGGACACTGAAGCTTTCTTT.

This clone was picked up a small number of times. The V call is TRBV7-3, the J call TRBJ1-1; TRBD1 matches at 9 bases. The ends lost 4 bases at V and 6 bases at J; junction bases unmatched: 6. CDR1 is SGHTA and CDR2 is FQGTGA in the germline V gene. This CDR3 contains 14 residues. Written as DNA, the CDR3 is TGTGCCAGCAGCTCCGGGACAGGGTTCTCTGAAGCTTTCTTT. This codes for CASSSGTGFSEAFF.

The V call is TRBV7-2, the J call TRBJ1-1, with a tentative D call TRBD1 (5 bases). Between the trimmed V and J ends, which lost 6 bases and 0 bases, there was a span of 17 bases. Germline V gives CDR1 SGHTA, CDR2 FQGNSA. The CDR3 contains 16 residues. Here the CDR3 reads CASRVYQGHMNTEAFF. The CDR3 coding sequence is TGTGCCAGCAGGGTTTATCAGGGCCATATGAACACTGAAGCTTTCTTT.

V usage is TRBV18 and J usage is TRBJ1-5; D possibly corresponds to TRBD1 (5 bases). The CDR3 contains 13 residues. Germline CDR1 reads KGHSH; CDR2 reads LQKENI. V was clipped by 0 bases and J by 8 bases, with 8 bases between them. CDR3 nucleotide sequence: TGTGCCAGCTCACCACCCGGGGGGGAGCCCCAGCATTTT. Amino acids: CASSPPGGEPQHF.

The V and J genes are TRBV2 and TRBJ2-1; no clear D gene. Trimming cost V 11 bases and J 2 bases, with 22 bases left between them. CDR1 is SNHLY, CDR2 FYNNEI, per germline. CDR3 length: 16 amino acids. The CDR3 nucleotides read TGTGCCGCCGCCCGAGCAGTTAGCCCCACCTACAATGAGCAGTTCTTC. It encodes CAAARAVSPTYNEQFF.